This T cell receptor gamma chain was captured in a study of γδ T cells in repeated Plasmodium falciparum infection. Study-wide findings and caveats: The Malian cohort came from a small rural village of predominantly one ethnic group. Compared with Australian children, Malian Vdelta2-negative repertoires seemed more clonal, less diverse, less shared. Over time and infection, Vgamma9/Vdelta2+ repertoires remained highly stable and polyclonal. Vdelta2-negative gammadelta repertoires, largely Vdelta1+, seemingly showed infection-driven waves of new clonal selection.

TCRdb ran CATT on the multiplex PCR reads. The data contain about 15,000 gamma-chain clones, under 2% of them singletons. Gammadelta T cells were flow-sorted from PBMC into Vgamma9/Vdelta2+ and Vdelta2-negative populations for bulk analysis. To note about this clone: Its antigen is undetermined. The TCRdb record carries a much larger clone's protein, which differs from this DNA's translation at residue 12; a read error is the likely cause, and the protein listed here is the DNA translation.

In germline, CDR1 is GITISATS, CDR2 ISYDGTV (reference sequence). The CDR3 covers 13 residues. The trim removed 3 bases at V and 23 bases at J, leaving 13 bases unmatched. This sequence originates from a pool of human donors (malaria-infected and uninfected, not separated). The sequencing sample was made of gamma-delta T cells from blood. This chain links TRGV9 with TRGJP. TCRdb lists no J gene, so it was determined here by aligning the DNA to germline. The CDR3 DNA reads as TGTGCCTTGTGGGAGAACACTGGTTGGTTCAAGGTATTT. Its translation: CALWENTGWFKVF.